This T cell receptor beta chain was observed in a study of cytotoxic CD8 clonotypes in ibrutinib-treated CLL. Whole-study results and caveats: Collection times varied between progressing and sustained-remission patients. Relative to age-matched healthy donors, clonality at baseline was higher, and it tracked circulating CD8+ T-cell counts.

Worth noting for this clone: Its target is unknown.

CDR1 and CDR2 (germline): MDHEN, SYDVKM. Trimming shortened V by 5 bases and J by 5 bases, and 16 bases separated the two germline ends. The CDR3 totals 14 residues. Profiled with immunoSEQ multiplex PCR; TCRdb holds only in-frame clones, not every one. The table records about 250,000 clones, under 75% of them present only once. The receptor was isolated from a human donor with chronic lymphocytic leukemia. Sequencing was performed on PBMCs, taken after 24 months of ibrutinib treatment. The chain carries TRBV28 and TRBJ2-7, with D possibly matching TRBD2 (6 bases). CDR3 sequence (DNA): TGTGCCAGCAGTGCGACTAGTCTGCTTGACGAGCAGTACTTC. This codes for CASSATSLLDEQYF.